This T cell receptor (beta chain) appears in the sequencing data of a study of cytomegalovirus exposure and HLA in healthy donors. Trimming took off 3 bases at V and 4 bases at J, with 14 bases between the two ends. The length of the CDR3 is 15 residues. Germline V gene lookup returns CDR1 WNHNN and CDR2 SYGVQD (reference sequence). The PCR ran on 60 Vbeta and 13 Jbeta primers. Libraries were prepared by immunoSEQ multiplex PCR; TCRdb keeps only in-frame clonotypes and omits some of them. The table has 120,000 to 150,000 clones, about 84% seen once. This clone was picked up one time. The origin of this receptor is a male donor in good health and CMV-seronegative. Sequenced: PBMCs. The V and J genes are TRBV10-1 and TRBJ2-3; tentatively, D is TRBD1 (5 bases). This CDR3 reads CASSEKDKGADTQYF. In DNA form, the CDR3 reads TGCGCCAGCAGTGAAAAGGATAAAGGGGCAGATACGCAGTATTTT.